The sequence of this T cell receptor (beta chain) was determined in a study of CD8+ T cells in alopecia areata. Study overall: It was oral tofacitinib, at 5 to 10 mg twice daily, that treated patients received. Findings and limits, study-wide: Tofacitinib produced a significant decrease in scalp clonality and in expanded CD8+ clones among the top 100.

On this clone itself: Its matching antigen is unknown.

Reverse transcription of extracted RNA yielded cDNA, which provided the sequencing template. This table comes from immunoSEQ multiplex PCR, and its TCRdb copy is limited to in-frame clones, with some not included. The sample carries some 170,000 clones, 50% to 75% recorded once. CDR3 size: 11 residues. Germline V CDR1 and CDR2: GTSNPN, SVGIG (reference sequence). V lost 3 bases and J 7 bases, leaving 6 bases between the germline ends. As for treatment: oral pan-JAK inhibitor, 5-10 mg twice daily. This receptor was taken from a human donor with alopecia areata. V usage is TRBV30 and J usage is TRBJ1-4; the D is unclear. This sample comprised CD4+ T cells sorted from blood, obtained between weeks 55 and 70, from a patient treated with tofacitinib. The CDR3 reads CAWSGLEKLFF. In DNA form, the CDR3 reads TGTGCCTGGAGCGGACTTGAAAAACTGTTTTTT.